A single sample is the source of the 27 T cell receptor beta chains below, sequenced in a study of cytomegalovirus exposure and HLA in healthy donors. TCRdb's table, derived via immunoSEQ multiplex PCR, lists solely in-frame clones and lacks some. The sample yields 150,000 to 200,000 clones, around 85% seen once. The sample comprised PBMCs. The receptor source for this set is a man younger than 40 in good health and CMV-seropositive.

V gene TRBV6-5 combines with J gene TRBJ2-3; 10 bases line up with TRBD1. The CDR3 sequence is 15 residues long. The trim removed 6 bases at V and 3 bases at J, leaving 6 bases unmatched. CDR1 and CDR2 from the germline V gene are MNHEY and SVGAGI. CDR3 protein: CASSLTGGWTDTQYF. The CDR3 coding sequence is TGTGCCAGCAGCCTGACAGGGGGCTGGACAGATACGCAGTATTTT.

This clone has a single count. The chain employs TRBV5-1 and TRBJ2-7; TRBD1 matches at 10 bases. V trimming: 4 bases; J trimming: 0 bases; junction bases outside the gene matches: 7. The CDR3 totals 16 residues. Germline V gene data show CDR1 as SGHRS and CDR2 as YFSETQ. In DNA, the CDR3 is TGCGCCAGCAGCGCGGGGGACAGGGGATACTCCTACGAGCAGTACTTC. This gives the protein CASSAGDRGYSYEQYF.

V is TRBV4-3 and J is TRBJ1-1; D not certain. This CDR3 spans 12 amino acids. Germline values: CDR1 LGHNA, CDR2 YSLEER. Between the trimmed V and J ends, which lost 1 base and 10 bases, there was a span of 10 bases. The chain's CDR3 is CASSQVGSGAFF. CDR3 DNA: TGCGCCAGCAGCCAAGTTGGTAGTGGAGCTTTCTTT.

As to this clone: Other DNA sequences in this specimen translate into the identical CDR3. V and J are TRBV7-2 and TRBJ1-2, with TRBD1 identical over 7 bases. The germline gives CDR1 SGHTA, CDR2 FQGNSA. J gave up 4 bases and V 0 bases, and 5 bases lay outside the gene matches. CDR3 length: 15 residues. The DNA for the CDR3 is TGTGCCAGCAGCTTAGCGGCAGGGGGAGGCTATGGCTACACCTTC. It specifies CASSLAAGGGYGYTF.

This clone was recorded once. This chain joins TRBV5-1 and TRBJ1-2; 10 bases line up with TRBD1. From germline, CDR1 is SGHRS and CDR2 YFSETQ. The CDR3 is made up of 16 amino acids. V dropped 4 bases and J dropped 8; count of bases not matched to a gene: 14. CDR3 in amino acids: CASSPTGGSYERGYTF. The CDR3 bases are TGCGCCAGCAGCCCGACAGGGGGCTCGTACGAGCGGGGCTACACCTTC.

CDR3 sequence reads: CASSQVGGYATEAFF. The CDR3 nucleotides are TGTGCCAGTAGTCAGGTCGGGGGTTATGCCACTGAAGCTTTCTTT. This chain links TRBV19 with TRBJ1-1; a weak D match, TRBD1 (5 bases). Germline CDR1 reads LNHDA; CDR2 reads SQIVND (reference sequence). This CDR3 has 15 residues. Trimming removed 5 bases at V and 4 bases at J, with 17 bases between.

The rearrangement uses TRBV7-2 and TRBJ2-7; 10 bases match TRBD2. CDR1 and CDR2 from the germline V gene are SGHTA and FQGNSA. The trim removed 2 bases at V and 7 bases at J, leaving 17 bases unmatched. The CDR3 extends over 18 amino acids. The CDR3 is CASSLLGEASGRRGEQYF. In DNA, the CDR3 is TGTGCCAGCAGCTTATTGGGGGAGGCTAGCGGGAGACGGGGGGAGCAGTACTTC.

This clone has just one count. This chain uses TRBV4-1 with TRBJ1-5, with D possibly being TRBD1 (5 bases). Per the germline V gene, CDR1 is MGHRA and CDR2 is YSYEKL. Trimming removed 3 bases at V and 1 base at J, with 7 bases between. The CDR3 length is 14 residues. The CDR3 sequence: CASSHGQSNQPQHF. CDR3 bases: TGCGCCAGCAGCCACGGACAAAGCAATCAGCCCCAGCATTTT.

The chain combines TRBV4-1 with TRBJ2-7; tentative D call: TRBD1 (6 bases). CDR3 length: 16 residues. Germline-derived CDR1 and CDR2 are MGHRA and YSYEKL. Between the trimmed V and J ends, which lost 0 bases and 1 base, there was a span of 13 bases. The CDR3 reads CASSQDGTGRSYEQYF. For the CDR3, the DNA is TGCGCCAGCAGCCAAGATGGAACAGGGAGATCCTACGAGCAGTACTTC.

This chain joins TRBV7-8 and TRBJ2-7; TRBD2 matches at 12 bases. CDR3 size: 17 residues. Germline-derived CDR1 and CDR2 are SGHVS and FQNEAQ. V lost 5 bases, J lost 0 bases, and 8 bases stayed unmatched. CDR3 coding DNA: TGTGCCAGCAGCCTACTAGCGGGGGGTCAGAGCTCCTACGAGCAGTACTTC. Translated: CASSLLAGGQSSYEQYF.

The CDR3 DNA reads as TGCAGCGTTGAGATCGGGACACCCGAAGCTTTCTTT. Amino acid sequence: CSVEIGTPEAFF. The rearrangement uses TRBV29-1 and TRBJ1-1; D is perhaps TRBD1 (6 bases). Germline loops: CDR1 SQVTM, CDR2 ANQGSEA. Deletions cut 3 bases from V and 8 bases from J, with 13 bases between. This CDR3 has 12 residues.

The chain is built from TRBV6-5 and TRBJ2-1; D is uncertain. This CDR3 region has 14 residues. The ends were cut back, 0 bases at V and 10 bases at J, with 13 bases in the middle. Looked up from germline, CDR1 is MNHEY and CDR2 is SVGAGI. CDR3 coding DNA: TGTGCCAGCAGTTACTCGACTCTGCGGTTAGAGCAGTTCTTC. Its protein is CASSYSTLRLEQFF.

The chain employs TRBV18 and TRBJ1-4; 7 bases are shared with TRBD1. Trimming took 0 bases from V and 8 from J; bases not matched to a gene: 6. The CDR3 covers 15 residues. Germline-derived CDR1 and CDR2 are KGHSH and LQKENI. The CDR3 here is CASSPPTGSHEKLFF. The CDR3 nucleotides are TGTGCCAGCTCACCACCGACAGGGTCCCACGAAAAACTGTTTTTT.

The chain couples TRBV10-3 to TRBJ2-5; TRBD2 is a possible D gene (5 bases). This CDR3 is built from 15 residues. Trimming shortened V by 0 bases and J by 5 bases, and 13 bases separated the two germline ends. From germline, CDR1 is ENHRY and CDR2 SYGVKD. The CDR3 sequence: CAISESGGRPETQYF. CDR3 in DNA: TGTGCCATCAGTGAGTCGGGCGGGCGACCGGAGACCCAGTACTTC.

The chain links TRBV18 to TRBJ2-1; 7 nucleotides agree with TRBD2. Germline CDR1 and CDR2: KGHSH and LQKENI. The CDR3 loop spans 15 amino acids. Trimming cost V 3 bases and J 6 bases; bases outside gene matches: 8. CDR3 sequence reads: CASSPPGLDVNEQFF. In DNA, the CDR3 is TGTGCCAGCTCACCGCCAGGACTAGATGTCAATGAGCAGTTCTTC.

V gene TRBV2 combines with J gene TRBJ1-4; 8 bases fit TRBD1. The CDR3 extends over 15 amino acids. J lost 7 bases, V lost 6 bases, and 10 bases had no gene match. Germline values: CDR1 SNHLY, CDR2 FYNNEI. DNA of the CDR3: TGTGCCAGCAGCGCTGGACAGGGAAGGGGTGAAAAACTGTTTTTT. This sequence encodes CASSAGQGRGEKLFF.

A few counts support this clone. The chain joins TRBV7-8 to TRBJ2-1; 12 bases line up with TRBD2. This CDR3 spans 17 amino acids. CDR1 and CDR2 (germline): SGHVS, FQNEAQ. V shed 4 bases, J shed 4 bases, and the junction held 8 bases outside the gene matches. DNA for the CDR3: TGTGCCAGCAGCTCCTGGACTAGCGGGGAGCATTACAATGAGCAGTTCTTC. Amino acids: CASSSWTSGEHYNEQFF.

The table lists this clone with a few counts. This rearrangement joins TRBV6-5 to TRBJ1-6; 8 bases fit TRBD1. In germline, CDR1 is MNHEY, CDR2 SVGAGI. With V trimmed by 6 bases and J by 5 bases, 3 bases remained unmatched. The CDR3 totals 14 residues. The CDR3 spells CASSWTGNNSPLHF. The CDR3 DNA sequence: TGTGCCAGCAGCTGGACAGGGAATAATTCACCCCTCCACTTT.

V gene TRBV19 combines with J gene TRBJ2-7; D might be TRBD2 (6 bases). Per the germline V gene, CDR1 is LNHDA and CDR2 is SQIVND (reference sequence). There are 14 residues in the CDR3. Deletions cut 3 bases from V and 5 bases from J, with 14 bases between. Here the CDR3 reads CASSIGGVGDEQYF. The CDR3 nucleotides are TGTGCCAGTAGTATCGGAGGGGTCGGGGACGAGCAGTACTTC.

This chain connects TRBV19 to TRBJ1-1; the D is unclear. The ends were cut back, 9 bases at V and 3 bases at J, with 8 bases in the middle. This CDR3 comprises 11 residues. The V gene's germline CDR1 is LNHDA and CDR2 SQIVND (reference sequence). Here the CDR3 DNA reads TGTGCCAGCTTATTCGACACTGAAGCTTTCTTT. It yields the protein CASLFDTEAFF.

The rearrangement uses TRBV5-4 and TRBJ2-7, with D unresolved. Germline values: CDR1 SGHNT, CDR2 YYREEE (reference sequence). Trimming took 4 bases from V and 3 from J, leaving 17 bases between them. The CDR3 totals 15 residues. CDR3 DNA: TGTGCCAGCAGCCACAACCGAGGTTCCCGCTACGAGCAGTACTTC. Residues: CASSHNRGSRYEQYF.

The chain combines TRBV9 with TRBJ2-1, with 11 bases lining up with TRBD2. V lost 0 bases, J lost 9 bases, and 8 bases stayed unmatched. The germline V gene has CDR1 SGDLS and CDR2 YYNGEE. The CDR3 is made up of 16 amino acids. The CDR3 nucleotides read TGTGCCAGCAGCGTAGAGCCTAGCGGGGGGCGTAGTGAGCAGTTCTTC. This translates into CASSVEPSGGRSEQFF.

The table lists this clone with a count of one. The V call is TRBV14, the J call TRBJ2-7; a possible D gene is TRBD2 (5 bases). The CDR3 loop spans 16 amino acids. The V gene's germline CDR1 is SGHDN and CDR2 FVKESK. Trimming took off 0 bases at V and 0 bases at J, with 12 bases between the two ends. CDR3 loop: CASSQDGLGSSYEQYF. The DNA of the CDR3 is TGTGCCAGCAGCCAAGACGGCCTGGGGAGCTCCTACGAGCAGTACTTC.

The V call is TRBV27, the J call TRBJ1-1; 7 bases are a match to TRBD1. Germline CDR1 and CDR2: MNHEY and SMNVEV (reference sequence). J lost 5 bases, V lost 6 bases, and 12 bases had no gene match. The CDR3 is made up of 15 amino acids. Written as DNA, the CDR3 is TGTGCCAGCAGCCAGCCCCAGGGGGTGAGGACTGAAGCTTTCTTT. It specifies CASSQPQGVRTEAFF.

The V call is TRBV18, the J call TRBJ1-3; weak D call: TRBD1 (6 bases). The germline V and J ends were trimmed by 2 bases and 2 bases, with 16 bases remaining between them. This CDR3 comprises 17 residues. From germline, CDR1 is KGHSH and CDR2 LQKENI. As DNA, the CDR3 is TGTGCCAGCTCACCATTCGGGGCACAGGGAGCTGGAAACACCATATATTTT. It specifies CASSPFGAQGAGNTIYF.

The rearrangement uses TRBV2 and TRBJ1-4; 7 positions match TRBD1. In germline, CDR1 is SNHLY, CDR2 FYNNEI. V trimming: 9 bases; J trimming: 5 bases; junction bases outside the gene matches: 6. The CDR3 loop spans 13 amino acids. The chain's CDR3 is CASIRGQNEKLFF. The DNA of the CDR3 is TGTGCCAGTATTAGGGGACAGAATGAAAAACTGTTTTTT.

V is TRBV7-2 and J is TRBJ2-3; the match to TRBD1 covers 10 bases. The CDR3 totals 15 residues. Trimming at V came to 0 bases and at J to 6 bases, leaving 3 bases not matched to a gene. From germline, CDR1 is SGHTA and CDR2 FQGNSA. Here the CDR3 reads CASSLAGTGADTQYF. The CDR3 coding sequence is TGTGCCAGCAGCTTAGCCGGGACAGGGGCCGATACGCAGTATTTT. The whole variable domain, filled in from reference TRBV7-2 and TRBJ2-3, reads GAGVSQSPSNKVTEKGKDVELRCDPISGHTALYWYRQSLGQGLEFLIYFQGNSAPDKSGLPSDRFSAERTGGSVSTLTIQRTQQEDSAVYLCASSLAGTGADTQYFGPGTRLTVL.